This T cell receptor (beta chain) was sequenced during a study of blood T cell repertoires in COVID-19. At the level of the study: The analysed material was cDNA or gDNA that came from T cells, B-cell-depleted T cells, or PBMCs.

Here immunoSEQ multiplex PCR was the method, and the copy in TCRdb shows in-frame clones only, minus some. This table has nearly 300,000 clones, 88% appearing once. Sequencing input: peripheral blood. The source of this sequence is a woman in her 30s who had recovered from COVID-19.

CDR3 bases: TGCGCCAGCAGCCAAGCTACAGACCGAGAGACCCAGTACTTC. Amino acid sequence: CASSQATDRETQYF. The V call is TRBV4-1, the J call TRBJ2-5; D not certain. The CDR3 loop spans 14 amino acids. Germline CDR1 and CDR2: MGHRA and YSYEKL. Trimming removed 1 base from V and 4 bases from J, with 10 bases in between.